Each of the 8 T cell receptor beta chains below was sequenced from the same sample in a study of beta chain features in type 1 diabetes. These receptors' targets are unknown. Isolated RNA was reverse transcribed in full, so expressed TCRB transcripts were sequenced. Only in-frame clones appear in the TCRdb table, and some are missing; sequencing was by immunoSEQ multiplex PCR. The sample shows just under 150,000 clones, 10% to 15% of them seen only once. Whole-study results and caveats: Shortening of TCRB CDR3s, moderate but significant, appeared in all four CD4+ subsets of Type 1 diabetes patients.

Sequenced input: central memory CD4+ T cells from blood. The receptors shown here come from a young man with type 1 diabetes.

The genes are TRBV13 and TRBJ2-5; 12 bases line up with TRBD2. V was clipped by 4 bases and J by 9 bases; unmatched bases: 18. CDR3 length equals 18 residues. CDR1 and CDR2 from the germline V gene are PRHDT and FYEKMQ (reference sequence). The CDR3 protein is CASSSRKLRLAGAGAQYF. CDR3 bases: TGTGCCAGCAGCTCACGGAAACTACGACTAGCGGGGGCCGGGGCCCAGTACTTC.

The chain has TRBV6-4 and TRBJ2-3, with a weak D call TRBD1 (5 bases). This CDR3 has 13 amino acids. V lost 4 bases, J lost 0 bases, and 5 bases lay in between. CDR1 MRHNA and CDR2 SNTAGT come from the germline V gene. The CDR3 region has the DNA TGTGCCAGCAGTGGACAGAGCACAGATACGCAGTATTTT. It translates to CASSGQSTDTQYF.

The sample holds a few counts of this clone. The rearrangement uses TRBV5-4 and TRBJ2-3, with unresolved D. Germline CDR1 is SGHNT and CDR2 is YYREEE (reference sequence). CDR3 length: 15 amino acids. V lost 0 bases and J 0 bases, leaving 8 bases between the germline ends. The CDR3 region is CASSLGQQSTDTQYF. Written as DNA, the CDR3 is TGTGCCAGCAGCTTGGGGCAGCAGAGCACAGATACGCAGTATTTT.

Turning to this clone: Other DNA sequences within the sample encode an identical CDR3. The chain is built from TRBV7-9 and TRBJ2-2, with D unresolved. The CDR3 contains 14 residues. Per germline, CDR1 SEHNR and CDR2 FQNEAQ (reference sequence). Trimming took 2 bases from V and 4 from J, leaving 8 bases between them. The CDR3 DNA follows: TGTGCCAGCAGCTTATCCAGAAGCACCGGGGAGCTGTTTTTT. This translates into CASSLSRSTGELFF.

This clone was detected many times. The J gene is TRBJ1-4, the V gene TRBV7-9; no definite D call. The germline V gene has CDR1 SEHNR and CDR2 FQNEAQ (reference sequence). The CDR3 extends over 16 amino acids. Trimming took off 2 bases at V and 0 bases at J, with 10 bases between the two ends. The CDR3 loop is CASSLRPTTTNEKLFF. In DNA form, the CDR3 reads TGTGCCAGCAGCTTACGTCCGACAACAACTAATGAAAAACTGTTTTTT.

This clone was seen only a few times. The chain combines TRBV6-1 with TRBJ1-2; TRBD1 is a possible D gene (5 bases). V was pared by 6 bases and J by 6 bases, with 14 bases between. CDR1 is MNHNS and CDR2 is SASEGT in the germline V gene. The CDR3 is made up of 13 amino acids. CDR3: CASRVTEGDGYTF. The CDR3 DNA is TGTGCCAGCAGAGTGACAGAGGGTGATGGCTACACCTTC.

This clone was observed a handful of times. The V call is TRBV30, the J call TRBJ1-2; D remains unclear. The CDR3 loop spans 8 amino acids. Germline-derived CDR1 and CDR2 are GTSNPN and SVGIG (reference sequence). With 8 bases removed from V and 7 bases from J, the gap between germline ends came to 5 bases. The CDR3 protein is CAVGGYTF. Written as DNA, the CDR3 is TGTGCCGTAGGTGGCTACACCTTC.

This clone has only a few counts. This chain joins TRBV2 and TRBJ2-3; no reliable D call. CDR3 length equals 13 residues. V gave up 1 base and J gave up 6 bases, with 8 bases separating them. The germline V gene encodes CDR1 SNHLY and CDR2 FYNNEI. Here the CDR3 DNA reads TGTGCCAGCAGTGAAGAACAGACCGATACGCAGTATTTT. Protein: CASSEEQTDTQYF.